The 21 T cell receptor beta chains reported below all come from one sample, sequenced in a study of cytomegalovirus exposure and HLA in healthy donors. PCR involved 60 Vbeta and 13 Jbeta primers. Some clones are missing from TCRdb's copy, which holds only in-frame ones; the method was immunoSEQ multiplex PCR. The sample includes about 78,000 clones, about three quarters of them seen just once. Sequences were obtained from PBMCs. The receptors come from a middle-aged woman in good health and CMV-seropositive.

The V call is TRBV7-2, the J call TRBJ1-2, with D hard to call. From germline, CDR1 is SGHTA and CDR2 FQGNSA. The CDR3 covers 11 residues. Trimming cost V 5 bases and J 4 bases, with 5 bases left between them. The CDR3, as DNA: TGTGCCAGCAGCACAACCTATGGCTACACCTTC. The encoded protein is CASSTTYGYTF.

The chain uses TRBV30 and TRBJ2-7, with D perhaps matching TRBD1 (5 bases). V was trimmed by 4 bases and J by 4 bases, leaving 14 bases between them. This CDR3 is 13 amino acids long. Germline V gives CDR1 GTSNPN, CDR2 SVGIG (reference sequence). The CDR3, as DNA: TGTGCCTGGAATGGGGCAGGGCGTTACGAGCAGTACTTC. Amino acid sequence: CAWNGAGRYEQYF.

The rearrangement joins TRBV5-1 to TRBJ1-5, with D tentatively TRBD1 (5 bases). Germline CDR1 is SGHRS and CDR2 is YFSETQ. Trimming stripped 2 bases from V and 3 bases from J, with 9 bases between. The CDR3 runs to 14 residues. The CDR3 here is CASSFDSLNQPQHF. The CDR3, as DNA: TGCGCCAGCAGCTTCGACAGCCTCAATCAGCCCCAGCATTTT.

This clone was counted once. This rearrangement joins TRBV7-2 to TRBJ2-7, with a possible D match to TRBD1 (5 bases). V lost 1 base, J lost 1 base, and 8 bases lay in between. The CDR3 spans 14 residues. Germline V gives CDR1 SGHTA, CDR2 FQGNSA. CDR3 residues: CASSLGAGSYEQYF. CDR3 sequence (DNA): TGTGCCAGCAGCTTAGGGGCAGGGTCCTACGAGCAGTACTTC.

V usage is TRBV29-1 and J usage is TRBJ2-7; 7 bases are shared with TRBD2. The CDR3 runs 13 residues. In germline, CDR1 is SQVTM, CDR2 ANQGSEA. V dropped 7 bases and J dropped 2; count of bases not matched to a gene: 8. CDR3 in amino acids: CSAGGSGAYEQYF. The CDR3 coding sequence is TGCAGCGCCGGGGGGTCGGGAGCCTACGAGCAGTACTTC.

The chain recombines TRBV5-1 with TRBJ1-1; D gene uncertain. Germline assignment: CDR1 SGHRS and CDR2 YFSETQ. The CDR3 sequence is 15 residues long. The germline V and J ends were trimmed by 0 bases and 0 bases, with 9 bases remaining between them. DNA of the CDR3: TGCGCCAGCAGCTTGGGGGCGCAGATGAACACTGAAGCTTTCTTT. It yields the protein CASSLGAQMNTEAFF.

CDR3 in amino acids: CAWSTQQGGGRAFTDTQYF. For the CDR3, the DNA is TGTGCCTGGAGTACCCAACAAGGGGGCGGGAGGGCCTTCACAGATACGCAGTATTTT. V is TRBV30 and J is TRBJ2-3, with 9 bases matching TRBD2. Trimming cost V 2 bases and J 2 bases; bases outside gene matches: 17. CDR1 and CDR2 from the germline V gene are GTSNPN and SVGIG (reference sequence). The CDR3 contains 19 residues.

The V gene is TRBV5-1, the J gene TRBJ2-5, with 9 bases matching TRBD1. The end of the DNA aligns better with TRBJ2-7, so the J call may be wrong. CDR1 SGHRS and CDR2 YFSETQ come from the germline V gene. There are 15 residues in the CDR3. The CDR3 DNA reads TGCGCCAGCAGCCCCGGGACAGGGTTGATCTACGAGCAGTACTTC. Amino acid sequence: CASSPGTGLIYEQYF.

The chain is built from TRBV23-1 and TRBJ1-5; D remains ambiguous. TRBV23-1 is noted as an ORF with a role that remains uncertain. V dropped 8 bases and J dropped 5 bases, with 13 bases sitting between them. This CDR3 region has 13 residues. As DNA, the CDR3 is TGCGCCAGCGAAAGAGGTACCGATCAGCCCCAGCATTTT. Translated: CASERGTDQPQHF.

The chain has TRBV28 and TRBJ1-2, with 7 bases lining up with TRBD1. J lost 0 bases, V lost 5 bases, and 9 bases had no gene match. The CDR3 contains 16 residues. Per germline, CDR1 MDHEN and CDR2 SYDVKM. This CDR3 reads CASSPQGGEANYGYTF. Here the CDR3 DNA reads TGTGCCAGCAGTCCCCAGGGGGGCGAAGCTAACTATGGCTACACCTTC.

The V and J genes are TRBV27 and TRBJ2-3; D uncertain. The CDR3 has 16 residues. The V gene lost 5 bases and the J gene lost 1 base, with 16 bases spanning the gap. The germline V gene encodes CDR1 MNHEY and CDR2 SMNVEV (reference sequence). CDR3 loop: CASSPRLVTGTDTQYF. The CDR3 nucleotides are TGTGCCAGCAGTCCGAGACTTGTAACGGGCACAGATACGCAGTATTTT.

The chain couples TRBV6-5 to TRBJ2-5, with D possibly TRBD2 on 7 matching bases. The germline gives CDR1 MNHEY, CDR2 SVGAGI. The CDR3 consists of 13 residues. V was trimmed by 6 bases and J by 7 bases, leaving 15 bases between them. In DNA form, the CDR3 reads TGTGCCAGCAGCCCAGTGGGGGGGCTGACCCAGTACTTC. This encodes CASSPVGGLTQYF.

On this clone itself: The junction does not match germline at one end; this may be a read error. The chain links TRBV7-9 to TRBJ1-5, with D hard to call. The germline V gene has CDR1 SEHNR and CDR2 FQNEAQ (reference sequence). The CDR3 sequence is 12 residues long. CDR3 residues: CSSSLGDQPQHF. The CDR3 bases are TGTTCCAGCAGCTTAGGCGATCAGCCCCAGCATTTT.

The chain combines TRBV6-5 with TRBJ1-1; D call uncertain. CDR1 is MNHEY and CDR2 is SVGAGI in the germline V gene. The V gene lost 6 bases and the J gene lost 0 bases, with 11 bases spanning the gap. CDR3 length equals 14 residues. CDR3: CASSRNGLNTEAFF. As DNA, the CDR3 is TGTGCCAGCAGCCGCAACGGGTTGAACACTGAAGCTTTCTTT.

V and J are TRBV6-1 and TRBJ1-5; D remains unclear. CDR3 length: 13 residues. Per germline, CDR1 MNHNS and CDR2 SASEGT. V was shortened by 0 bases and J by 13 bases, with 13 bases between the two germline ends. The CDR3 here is CASSEADLVSQHF. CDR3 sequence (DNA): TGTGCCAGCAGTGAAGCAGATTTGGTGAGTCAGCATTTT.

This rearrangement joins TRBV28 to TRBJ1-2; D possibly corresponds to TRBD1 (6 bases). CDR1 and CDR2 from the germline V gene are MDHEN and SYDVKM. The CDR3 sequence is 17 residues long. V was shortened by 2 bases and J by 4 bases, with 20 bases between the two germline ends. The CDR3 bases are TGTGCCAGCAGTTTAGGCTCAGAAAGGGGGAAGGCCTATGGCTACACCTTC. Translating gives CASSLGSERGKAYGYTF.

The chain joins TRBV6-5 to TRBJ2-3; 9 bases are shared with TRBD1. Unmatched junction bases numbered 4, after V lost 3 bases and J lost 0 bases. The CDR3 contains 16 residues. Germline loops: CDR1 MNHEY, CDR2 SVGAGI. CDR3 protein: CASSYGQGTSTDTQYF. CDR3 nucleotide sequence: TGTGCCAGCAGTTATGGACAGGGGACTAGCACAGATACGCAGTATTTT.

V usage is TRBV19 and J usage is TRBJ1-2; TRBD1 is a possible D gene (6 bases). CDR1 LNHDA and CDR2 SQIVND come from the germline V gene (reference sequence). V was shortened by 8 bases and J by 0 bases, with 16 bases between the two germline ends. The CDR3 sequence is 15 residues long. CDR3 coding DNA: TGTGCCAGTTTTCAAACAGGGCGAGCTAACTATGGCTACACCTTC. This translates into CASFQTGRANYGYTF.

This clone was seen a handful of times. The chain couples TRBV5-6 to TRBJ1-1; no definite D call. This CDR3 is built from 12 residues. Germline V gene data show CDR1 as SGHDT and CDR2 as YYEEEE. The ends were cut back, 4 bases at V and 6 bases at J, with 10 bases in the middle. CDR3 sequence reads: CASSQNSPEAFF. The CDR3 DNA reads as TGTGCCAGCAGCCAAAACAGCCCTGAAGCTTTCTTT.

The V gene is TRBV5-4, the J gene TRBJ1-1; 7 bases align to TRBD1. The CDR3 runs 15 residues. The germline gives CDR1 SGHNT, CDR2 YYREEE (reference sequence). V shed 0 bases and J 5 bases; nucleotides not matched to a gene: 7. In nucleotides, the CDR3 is TGTGCCAGCAGCTTGGAGCTAGGGGGCAGGACTGAAGCTTTCTTT. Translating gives CASSLELGGRTEAFF.

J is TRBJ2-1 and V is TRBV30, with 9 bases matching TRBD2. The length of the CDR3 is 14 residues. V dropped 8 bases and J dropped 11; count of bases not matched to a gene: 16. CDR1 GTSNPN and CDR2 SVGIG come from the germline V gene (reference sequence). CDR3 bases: TGTGCCCTAACCCCTTTCGTCGCGGGAGGGAAGCAGTTCTTC. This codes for CALTPFVAGGKQFF.